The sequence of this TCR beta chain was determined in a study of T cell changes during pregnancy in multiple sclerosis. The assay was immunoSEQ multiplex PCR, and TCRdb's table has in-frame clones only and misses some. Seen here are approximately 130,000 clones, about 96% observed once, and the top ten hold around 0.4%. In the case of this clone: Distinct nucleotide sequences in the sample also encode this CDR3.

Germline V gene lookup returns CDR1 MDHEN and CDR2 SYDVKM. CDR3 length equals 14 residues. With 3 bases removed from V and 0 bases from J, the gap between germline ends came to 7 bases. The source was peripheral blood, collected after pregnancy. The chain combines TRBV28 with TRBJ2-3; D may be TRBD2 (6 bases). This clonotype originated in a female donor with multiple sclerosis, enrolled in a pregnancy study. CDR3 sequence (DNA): TGTGCCAGCAGTTTTGGGGGGAGCACAGATACGCAGTATTTT. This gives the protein CASSFGGSTDTQYF.